These 28 T cell receptor beta chains originate from one sample sequenced in a study of shared clonotypes between healthy human individuals. The method was immunoSEQ multiplex PCR; TCRdb's version includes in-frame clones alone and lacks a portion of them. The data show 300,000 or so clones, around 72% seen once. Material: memory CD4+ T cells sorted from blood. Sample subset: CD45RA-negative fraction. These receptor sequences come from a man aged 25-45 years in good health.

This clone was observed a single time. The rearrangement links TRBV7-6 to TRBJ2-3, with 7 bases fitting TRBD2. The CDR3 consists of 15 residues. The germline CDR1 and CDR2 sequences are SGHVS and FNYEAQ. The V segment lost 0 bases and the J segment 0 bases; nucleotides outside the gene matches: 0. CDR3: CASSLASGSTDTQYF. The DNA for the CDR3 is TGTGCCAGCAGCTTAGCTAGCGGGAGCACAGATACGCAGTATTTT.

This chain links TRBV6-5 with TRBJ2-2; 7 bases fit TRBD2. The germline V gene encodes CDR1 MNHEY and CDR2 SVGAGI. The CDR3 has 14 amino acids. V was pared by 4 bases and J by 5 bases, with 4 bases of the junction left unmatched. The CDR3 region is CASSSRTRTGELFF. The CDR3 DNA reads as TGTGCCAGCAGTTCCCGGACTAGAACCGGGGAGCTGTTTTTT.

This sequence joins TRBV5-1 and TRBJ1-1, with TRBD1 matching over 7 bases. Germline values: CDR1 SGHRS, CDR2 YFSETQ. The trim removed 2 bases at V and 7 bases at J, leaving 2 bases unmatched. The CDR3 length is 12 residues. CDR3 protein: CASSFGQDEAFF. The CDR3 DNA sequence: TGCGCCAGCAGCTTCGGACAGGATGAAGCTTTCTTT.

The gene calls are TRBV14 and TRBJ2-1; no reliable D call. The CDR3 contains 17 residues. V lost 6 bases, J lost 0 bases, and 18 bases lay in between. CDR1 is SGHDN, CDR2 FVKESK, per germline. The CDR3 bases are TGTGCCAGCAGACGTTCGGGCGGCAATAGCTCCTACAATGAGCAGTTCTTC. It specifies CASRRSGGNSSYNEQFF.

The gene calls are TRBV5-4 and TRBJ2-7, with D tentatively TRBD2 (6 bases). V gave up 0 bases and J gave up 10 bases, with 8 bases separating them. From germline, CDR1 is SGHNT and CDR2 YYREEE (reference sequence). This CDR3 has 11 residues. CDR3 nucleotide sequence: TGTGCCAGCAGCTTGGGGGGGGATCAGTACTTC. It translates to CASSLGGDQYF.

The table lists this clone with a few counts. This chain links TRBV21-1 with TRBJ2-7; the listed D gene, TRBD2, was not tested against the DNA. TRBV21-1 represents a pseudogene. This CDR3 contains 17 residues. CDR3 protein: CASSKALGREGPNEQYF. The CDR3 DNA follows: TGTGCCAGCAGCAAAGCGCTAGGCAGGGAGGGACCCAACGAGCAGTACTTC.

The chain recombines TRBV9 with TRBJ2-2; D gene ambiguous. The CDR3 consists of 13 residues. V was clipped by 0 bases and J by 7 bases, with 7 bases between them. Germline CDR1 SGDLS, CDR2 YYNGEE. The CDR3 DNA sequence: TGTGCCAGCAGCGTAGCTGGGATCGGGGAGCTGTTTTTT. Its protein is CASSVAGIGELFF.

The V and J genes are TRBV28 and TRBJ1-1; 7 positions match TRBD1. The CDR3 is made up of 16 amino acids. From germline, CDR1 is MDHEN and CDR2 SYDVKM. With V trimmed by 6 bases and J by 0 bases, 10 bases remained unmatched. CDR3 residues: CASSPGGGRVNTEAFF. Written as DNA, the CDR3 is TGTGCCAGCAGCCCCGGAGGGGGCAGGGTGAACACTGAAGCTTTCTTT.

The V and J genes are TRBV5-4 and TRBJ1-2; D call uncertain. The CDR3 covers 15 residues. Between the trimmed V and J ends, which lost 4 bases and 4 bases, there was a span of 17 bases. Germline values: CDR1 SGHNT, CDR2 YYREEE (reference sequence). The DNA for the CDR3 is TGTGCCAGCAGCATAAACAAGAGGACTTCCTATGGCTACACCTTC. As protein: CASSINKRTSYGYTF.

This clone was observed a handful of times. The chain is built from TRBV6-1 and TRBJ2-7; D might be TRBD1 or TRBD2, each matching 5 bases. The germline V gene encodes CDR1 MNHNS and CDR2 SASEGT. With 6 bases removed from V and 7 bases from J, the gap between germline ends came to 16 bases. CDR3 size: 13 residues. The CDR3 region is CASRIEGPQEQYF. The CDR3 DNA sequence: TGTGCCAGCAGGATAGAGGGGCCTCAGGAGCAGTACTTC.

The chain employs TRBV5-1 and TRBJ1-2; no clear D. V shed 3 bases and J shed 0 bases, with 9 bases lying between them. Germline V gene sequence: CDR1 SGHRS, CDR2 YFSETQ. CDR3 length: 14 residues. The CDR3 sequence: CASSSSGANYGYTF. The DNA for the CDR3 is TGCGCCAGCAGCTCGTCGGGAGCTAACTATGGCTACACCTTC.

A note on this clone: A single base separates this from a much larger clone, so it may be a read error. The chain employs TRBV27 and TRBJ2-7, with 8 bases identical to TRBD1. The CDR3 is 15 amino acids. Germline CDR1 and CDR2: MNHEY and SMNVEV (reference sequence). The CDR3 bases are TGTGCCGGCAGTTTAGGACAGGGAGGACCGGGGGAGCAGTACTTC. This translates into CAGSLGQGGPGEQYF.

V usage is TRBV6-1 and J usage is TRBJ2-1; no definite D call. Trimming stripped 4 bases from V and 1 base from J, with 8 bases between. CDR1 is MNHNS and CDR2 is SASEGT in the germline V gene. The CDR3 loop spans 14 amino acids. The CDR3 is CASSVTFSYNEQFF. DNA for the CDR3: TGTGCCAGCAGTGTTACTTTTTCCTACAATGAGCAGTTCTTC.

This clone turned up a few times. V gene TRBV14 combines with J gene TRBJ2-3; weak D call: TRBD2 (6 bases). V lost 4 bases and J lost 1, with 15 bases in between. Germline V gene lookup returns CDR1 SGHDN and CDR2 FVKESK. The CDR3 totals 16 residues. The CDR3 here is CASSPRWEAGTDTQYF. The CDR3 nucleotides read TGTGCCAGCAGCCCACGGTGGGAGGCGGGCACAGATACGCAGTATTTT.

J is TRBJ2-7 and V is TRBV5-1, with 9 bases aligning to TRBD2. The CDR3 totals 15 residues. Germline lookup yields CDR1 SGHRS and CDR2 YFSETQ. V was pared by 1 base and J by 1 base, with 3 bases of the junction left unmatched. The chain's CDR3 is CASSLSSGISYEQYF. The CDR3 coding sequence is TGCGCCAGCAGCTTGTCTAGCGGGATATCCTACGAGCAGTACTTC.

This clone was recorded a few times. V is TRBV5-8 and J is TRBJ1-5; no firm D call. The V gene's germline CDR1 is SGHTS and CDR2 YDEGEE. This CDR3 spans 14 amino acids. The germline V and J ends were trimmed by 4 bases and 3 bases, with 11 bases remaining between them. The CDR3 DNA follows: TGTGCCAGCAGCCATCTGGGTTACAATCAGCCCCAGCATTTT. Translated, it gives CASSHLGYNQPQHF.

This chain links TRBV5-5 with TRBJ1-2, with D possibly being TRBD1 (5 bases). The germline V and J ends were trimmed by 7 bases and 4 bases, with 20 bases remaining between them. CDR3 length: 15 residues. The V gene's germline CDR1 is SGHKS and CDR2 YYEKEE (reference sequence). The CDR3 here is CASRPLLQGSYGYTF. For the CDR3, the DNA is TGTGCCAGCCGACCCCTCCTTCAGGGATCCTATGGCTACACCTTC.

This clone was recorded once. V is TRBV29-1 and J is TRBJ2-3; D is undetermined. CDR1 is SQVTM, CDR2 ANQGSEA, per germline. V lost 4 bases and J lost 0, with 8 bases in between. The CDR3 is 13 amino acids. Here the CDR3 reads CSVGVESTDTQYF. As DNA, the CDR3 is TGCAGCGTTGGGGTGGAGAGCACAGATACGCAGTATTTT.

The chain recombines TRBV10-3 with TRBJ2-1; 10 bases agree with TRBD2. This CDR3 contains 19 residues. J lost 8 bases, V lost 2 bases, and 18 bases had no gene match. In germline, CDR1 is ENHRY, CDR2 SYGVKD. For the CDR3, the DNA is TGTGCCATCAGTGAGGAGTCGGGGAAGCGGGAGGGCCATCGCGATGAGCAGTTCTTC. It codes for CAISEESGKREGHRDEQFF.

This rearrangement joins TRBV10-3 to TRBJ2-5; no definite D call. CDR1 and CDR2 from the germline V gene are ENHRY and SYGVKD. The V and J ends lost 0 bases and 5 bases respectively, with 13 bases between them. The CDR3 covers 15 residues. The CDR3 region is CAISESPDPRETQYF. The CDR3, as DNA: TGTGCCATCAGTGAGTCGCCCGATCCGAGGGAGACCCAGTACTTC.

The chain has TRBV28 and TRBJ1-2, with D possibly being TRBD1 (6 bases). The V and J ends lost 1 base and 2 bases respectively, with 11 bases between them. CDR1 is MDHEN, CDR2 SYDVKM, per germline. CDR3 length: 15 residues. CDR3 protein: CASSLSGVKNYGYTF. The CDR3, as DNA: TGTGCCAGCAGTTTATCAGGGGTCAAAAACTATGGCTACACCTTC.

The chain carries TRBV7-6 and TRBJ2-5; tentatively, D is TRBD2 (6 bases). Germline-derived CDR1 and CDR2 are SGHVS and FNYEAQ. Trimming removed 5 bases from V and 5 bases from J, with 18 bases in between. This CDR3 has 15 residues. This chain's CDR3 is CASSPSHGGGETQYF. CDR3 bases: TGTGCCAGCAGCCCCAGTCACGGGGGAGGTGAGACCCAGTACTTC.

The chain is built from TRBV6-1 and TRBJ1-4; D is undetermined. The germline V gene encodes CDR1 MNHNS and CDR2 SASEGT. The CDR3 contains 15 residues. V dropped 0 bases and J dropped 4 bases, with 9 bases sitting between them. For the CDR3, the DNA is TGTGCCAGCAGTGAAGCCGGACGGCGTAATGAAAAACTGTTTTTT. Its protein product is CASSEAGRRNEKLFF.

The chain employs TRBV5-4 and TRBJ2-7, with D possibly matching TRBD2 (6 bases). Trimming shortened V by 3 bases and J by 3 bases, and 13 bases separated the two germline ends. Germline-derived CDR1 and CDR2 are SGHNT and YYREEE (reference sequence). CDR3 length: 14 residues. The CDR3 region is CASSWGVSGYEQYF. As DNA, the CDR3 is TGTGCCAGCAGCTGGGGGGTCTCAGGCTACGAGCAGTACTTC.

There are many counts of this clone. The rearrangement links TRBV20-1 to TRBJ2-3; D possibly corresponds to TRBD1 (5 bases). Germline assignment: CDR1 DFQATT and CDR2 SNEGSKA (reference sequence). CDR3 length: 11 amino acids. Trimming cost V 7 bases and J 5 bases, with 10 bases left between them. CDR3 sequence reads: CSEGAGDTQYF. The CDR3 nucleotides are TGCAGTGAAGGGGCAGGAGATACGCAGTATTTT.

V usage is TRBV7-8 and J usage is TRBJ2-1, with TRBD2 matching over 10 bases. The germline gives CDR1 SGHVS, CDR2 FQNEAQ. V shed 3 bases, J shed 2 bases, and the junction held 1 base outside the gene matches. CDR3 length: 15 amino acids. The CDR3 loop reads CASSFLAGAYNEQFF. The CDR3 nucleotides are TGTGCCAGCAGCTTCCTAGCGGGAGCCTACAATGAGCAGTTCTTC. The full variable domain, with the rest looked up from reference TRBV7-8 and TRBJ2-1, is GAGVSQSPRYKVAKRGQDVALRCDPISGHVSLFWYQQALGQGPEFLTYFQNEAQLDKSGLPSDRFFAERPEGSVSTLKIQRTQQEDSAVYLCASSFLAGAYNEQFFGPGTRLTVL.

The chain recombines TRBV7-8 with TRBJ1-5; 9 bases are shared with TRBD1. The V segment lost 1 base and the J segment 7 bases; nucleotides outside the gene matches: 5. The V gene's germline CDR1 is SGHVS and CDR2 FQNEAQ. The CDR3 consists of 15 residues. This CDR3 is CASSLDGDREQPQHF. Written as DNA, the CDR3 is TGTGCCAGCAGCTTAGATGGGGACAGGGAACAGCCCCAGCATTTT.

The V call is TRBV5-5, the J call TRBJ1-1; TRBD1 matches 9 bases. The CDR3 covers 15 residues. Trimming removed 4 bases from V and 1 base from J; junction bases left unmatched: 5. Per the germline V gene, CDR1 is SGHKS and CDR2 is YYEKEE (reference sequence). The CDR3 loop is CASSAPGQGNTEAFF. DNA of the CDR3: TGTGCCAGCAGCGCTCCGGGACAGGGGAACACTGAAGCTTTCTTT.